This T cell receptor (beta chain) was retrieved from a study of regulatory T cells in long-lasting Graves disease. Study results and limitations: The number of shared public clonotypes was higher in persistent patients (approximately 2,500) than new patients (about 910). TRBV28, TRBJ1-2 and TRBJ2-5 emerged as the favored segments in persistent disease.

Germline-derived CDR1 and CDR2 are SGHTA and FQGNSA. This CDR3 has 12 amino acids. V was shortened by 5 bases and J by 5 bases, with 10 bases between the two germline ends. This clonotype turned up a few times. The antigen is unknown. Time point here: persistent/refractory GD, antithyroid drugs over 5 years with positive TRAb. From PBMCs, RNA was extracted and then used to make the TCR library. Diagnosis followed American Thyroid Association guidelines for Graves' disease. Enrollment of patients was through an endocrinology department in Xi'an, China. For TCR beta, libraries came from iRepertoire HTBI primers and Arm-PCR of CDR3 regions. TCRdb recomputed calls from the multiplex PCR reads with MiXCR, one row per CDR3 protein. This sample yields about 460,000 distinct CDR3 sequences, of which under 25% are seen a single time; over 10% belongs to the top ten.

This chain links TRBV7-2 with TRBJ2-7; D not certain. The specimen comprised peripheral blood mononuclear cells (PBMCs), sampled when the disease was refractory, from a patient treated with antithyroid drugs. The sequence was obtained from a female donor with Graves disease. The CDR3 DNA is TGTGCCAGCAGCCAATACCTCCACGAGCAGTACTTC. Residues: CASSQYLHEQYF.